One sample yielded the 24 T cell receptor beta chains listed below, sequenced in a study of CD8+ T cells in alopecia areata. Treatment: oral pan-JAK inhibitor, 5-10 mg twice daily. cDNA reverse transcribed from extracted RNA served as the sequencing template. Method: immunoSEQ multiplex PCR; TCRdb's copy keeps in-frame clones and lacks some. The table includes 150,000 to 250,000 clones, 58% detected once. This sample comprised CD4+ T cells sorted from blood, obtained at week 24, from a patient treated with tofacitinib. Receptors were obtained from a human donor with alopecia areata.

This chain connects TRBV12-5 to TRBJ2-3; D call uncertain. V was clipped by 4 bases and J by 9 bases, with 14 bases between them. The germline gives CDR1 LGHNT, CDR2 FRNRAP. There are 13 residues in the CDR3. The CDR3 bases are TGTGCTAGTGGTTACGATTGGGGAACCACGCAGTATTTT. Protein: CASGYDWGTTQYF.

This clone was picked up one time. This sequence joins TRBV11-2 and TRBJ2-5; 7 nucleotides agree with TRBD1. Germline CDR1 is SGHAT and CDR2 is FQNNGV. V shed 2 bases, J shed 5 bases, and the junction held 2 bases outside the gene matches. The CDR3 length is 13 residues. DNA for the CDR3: TGTGCCAGCAGCTTACAACAGGGGGAGACCCAGTACTTC. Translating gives CASSLQQGETQYF.

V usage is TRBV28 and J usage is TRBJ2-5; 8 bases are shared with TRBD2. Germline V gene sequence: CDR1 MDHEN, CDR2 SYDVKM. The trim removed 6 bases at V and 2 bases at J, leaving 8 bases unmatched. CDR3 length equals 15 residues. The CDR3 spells CASSGGSGGQETQYF. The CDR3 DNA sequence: TGTGCCAGCAGCGGGGGAAGCGGGGGACAAGAGACCCAGTACTTC.

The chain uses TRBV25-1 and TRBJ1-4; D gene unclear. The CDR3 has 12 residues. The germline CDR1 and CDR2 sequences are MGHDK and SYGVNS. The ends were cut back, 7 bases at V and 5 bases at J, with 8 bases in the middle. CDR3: CASNQGNEKLFF. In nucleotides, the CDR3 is TGTGCCAGCAACCAAGGGAATGAAAAACTGTTTTTT.

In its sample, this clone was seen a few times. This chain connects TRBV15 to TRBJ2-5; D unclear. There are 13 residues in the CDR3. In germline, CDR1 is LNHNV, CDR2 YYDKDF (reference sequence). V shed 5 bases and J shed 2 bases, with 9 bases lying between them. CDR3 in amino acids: CATSAQLQETQYF. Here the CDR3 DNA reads TGTGCCACCAGCGCCCAACTACAAGAGACCCAGTACTTC.

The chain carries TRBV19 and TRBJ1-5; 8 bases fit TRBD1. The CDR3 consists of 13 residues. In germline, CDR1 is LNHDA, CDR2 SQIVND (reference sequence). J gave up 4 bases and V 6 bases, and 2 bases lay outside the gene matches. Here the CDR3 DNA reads TGTGCCAGTAGGCGACAGGGGAATCAGCCCCAGCATTTT. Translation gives CASRRQGNQPQHF.

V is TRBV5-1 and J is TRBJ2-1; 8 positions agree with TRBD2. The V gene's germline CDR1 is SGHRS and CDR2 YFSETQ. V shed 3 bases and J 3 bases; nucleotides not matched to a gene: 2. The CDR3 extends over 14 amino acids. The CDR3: CASSYLAGYNEQFF. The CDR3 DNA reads TGCGCCAGCAGCTACCTAGCGGGCTACAATGAGCAGTTCTTC.

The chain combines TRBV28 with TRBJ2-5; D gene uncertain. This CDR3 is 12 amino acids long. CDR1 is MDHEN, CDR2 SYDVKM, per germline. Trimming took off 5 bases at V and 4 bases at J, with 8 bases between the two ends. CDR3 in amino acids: CASSLLRETQYF. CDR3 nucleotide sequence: TGTGCCAGCAGTCTTTTGAGAGAGACCCAGTACTTC.

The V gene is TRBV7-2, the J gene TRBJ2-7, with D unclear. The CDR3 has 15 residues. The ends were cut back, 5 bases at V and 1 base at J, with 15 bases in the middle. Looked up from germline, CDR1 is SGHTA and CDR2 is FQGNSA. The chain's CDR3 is CASSVYRGASYEQYF. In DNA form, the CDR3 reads TGTGCCAGCAGCGTGTACAGAGGTGCGTCCTACGAGCAGTACTTC. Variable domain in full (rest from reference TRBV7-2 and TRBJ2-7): GAGVSQSPSNKVTEKGKDVELRCDPISGHTALYWYRQSLGQGLEFLIYFQGNSAPDKSGLPSDRFSAERTGGSVSTLTIQRTQQEDSAVYLCASSVYRGASYEQYFGPGTRLTVT.

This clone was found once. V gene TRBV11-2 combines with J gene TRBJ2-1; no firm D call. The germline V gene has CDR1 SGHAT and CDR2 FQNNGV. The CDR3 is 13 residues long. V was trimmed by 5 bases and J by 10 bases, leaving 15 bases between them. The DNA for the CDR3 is TGTGCCAGCAGCCCCCCGGGCGAGGCGGAGCAGTTCTTC. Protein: CASSPPGEAEQFF.

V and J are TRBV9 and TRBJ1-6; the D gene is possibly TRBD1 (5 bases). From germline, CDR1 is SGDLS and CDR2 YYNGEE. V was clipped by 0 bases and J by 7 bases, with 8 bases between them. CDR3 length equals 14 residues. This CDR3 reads CASSVADMNSPLHF. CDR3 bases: TGTGCCAGCAGCGTAGCGGACATGAATTCACCCCTCCACTTT.

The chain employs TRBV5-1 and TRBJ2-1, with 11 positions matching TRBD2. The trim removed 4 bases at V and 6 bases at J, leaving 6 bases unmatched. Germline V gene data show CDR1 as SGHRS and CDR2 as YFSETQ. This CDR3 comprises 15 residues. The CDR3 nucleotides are TGCGCCAGCAGCCCGAGTACTAGCGGGGGCAATGAGCAGTTCTTC. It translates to CASSPSTSGGNEQFF.

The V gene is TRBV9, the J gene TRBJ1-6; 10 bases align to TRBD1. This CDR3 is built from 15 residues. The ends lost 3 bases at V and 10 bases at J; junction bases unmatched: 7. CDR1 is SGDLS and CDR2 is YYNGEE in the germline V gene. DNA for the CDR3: TGTGCCAGCAGCGCTTGGGGACAGGGGAACTCACCCCTCCACTTT. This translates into CASSAWGQGNSPLHF.

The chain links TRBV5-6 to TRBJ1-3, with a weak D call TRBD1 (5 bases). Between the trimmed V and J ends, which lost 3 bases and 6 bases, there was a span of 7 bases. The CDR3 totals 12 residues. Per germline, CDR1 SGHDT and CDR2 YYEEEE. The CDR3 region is CASSWGLNTIYF. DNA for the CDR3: TGTGCCAGCAGCTGGGGACTAAACACCATATATTTT.

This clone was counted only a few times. For the CDR3, the DNA is TGTGCCAGCAGCATCGACCGGGGCCAAGAGACCCAGTACTTC. Its translation is CASSIDRGQETQYF. The J gene is TRBJ2-5, the V gene TRBV7-2; tentative D call: TRBD2 (5 bases). This CDR3 spans 14 amino acids. Germline CDR1 is SGHTA and CDR2 is FQGNSA. V lost 5 bases to trimming and J lost 1 base, with 11 bases between them.

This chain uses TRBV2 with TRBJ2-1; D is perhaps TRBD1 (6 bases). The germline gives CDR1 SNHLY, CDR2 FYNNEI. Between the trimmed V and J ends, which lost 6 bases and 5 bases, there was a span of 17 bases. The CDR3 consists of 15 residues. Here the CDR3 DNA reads TGTGCCAGCAGAAAACTTGAAGGGGGAGACAATGAGCAGTTCTTC. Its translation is CASRKLEGGDNEQFF.

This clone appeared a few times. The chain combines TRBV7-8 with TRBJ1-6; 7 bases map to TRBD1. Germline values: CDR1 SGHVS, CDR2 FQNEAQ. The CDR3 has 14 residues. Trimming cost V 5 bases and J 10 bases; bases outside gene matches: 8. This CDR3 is CASSNGQAESPLHF. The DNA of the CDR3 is TGTGCCAGCAGCAACGGACAGGCGGAATCACCCCTCCACTTT.

CDR3 loop: CASSQVREGSHEQYF. The CDR3 region has the DNA TGCGCCAGCAGCCAAGTCCGGGAGGGGTCTCACGAGCAGTACTTC. This chain uses TRBV4-3 with TRBJ2-7, with TRBD2 identical over 8 bases. Germline V lookup: CDR1 LGHNA, CDR2 YSLEER. CDR3 size: 15 residues. V lost 1 base to trimming and J lost 5 bases; unmatched junction nucleotides: 7.

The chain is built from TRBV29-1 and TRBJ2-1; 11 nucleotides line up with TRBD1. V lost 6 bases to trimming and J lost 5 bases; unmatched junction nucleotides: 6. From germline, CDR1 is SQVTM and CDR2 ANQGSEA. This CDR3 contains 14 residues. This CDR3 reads CSVGGQGDNNEQFF. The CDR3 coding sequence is TGCAGCGTGGGGGGACAGGGGGATAACAATGAGCAGTTCTTC.

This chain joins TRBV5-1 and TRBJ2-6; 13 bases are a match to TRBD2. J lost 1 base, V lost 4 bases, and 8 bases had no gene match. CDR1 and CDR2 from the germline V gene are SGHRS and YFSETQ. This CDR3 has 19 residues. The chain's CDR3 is CASSPGLAGEYSGANVLTF. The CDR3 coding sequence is TGCGCCAGCAGCCCCGGACTAGCGGGAGAATATTCTGGGGCCAACGTCCTGACTTTC.

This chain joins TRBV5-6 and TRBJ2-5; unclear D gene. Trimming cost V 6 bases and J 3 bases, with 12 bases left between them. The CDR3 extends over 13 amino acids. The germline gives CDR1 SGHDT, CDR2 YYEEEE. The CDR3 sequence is CASTEAPKETQYF. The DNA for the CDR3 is TGTGCCAGCACCGAAGCCCCAAAAGAGACCCAGTACTTC.

CDR3 bases: TGTGCCAGCAGTCCTGGACAGGGGGCAAGCTATGGCTACACCTTC. The encoded protein is CASSPGQGASYGYTF. The V and J genes are TRBV27 and TRBJ1-2; 11 bases line up with TRBD1. V gave up 5 bases and J gave up 4 bases; unmatched junction bases: 6. Germline V gene data show CDR1 as MNHEY and CDR2 as SMNVEV (reference sequence). This CDR3 contains 15 residues.

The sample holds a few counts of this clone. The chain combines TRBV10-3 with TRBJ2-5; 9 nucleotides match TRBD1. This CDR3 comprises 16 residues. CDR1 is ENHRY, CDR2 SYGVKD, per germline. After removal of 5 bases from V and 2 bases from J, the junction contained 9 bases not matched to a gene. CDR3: CAISLGQGIDQETQYF. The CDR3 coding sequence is TGTGCCATCAGTCTAGGACAGGGGATCGATCAAGAGACCCAGTACTTC.

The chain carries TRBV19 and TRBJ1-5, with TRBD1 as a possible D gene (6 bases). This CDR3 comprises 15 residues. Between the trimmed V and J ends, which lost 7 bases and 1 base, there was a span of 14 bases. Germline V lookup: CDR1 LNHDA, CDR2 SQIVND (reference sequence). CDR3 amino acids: CASTIRDTSNQPQHF. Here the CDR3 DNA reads TGTGCCAGTACCATCCGGGACACCAGCAATCAGCCCCAGCATTTT.